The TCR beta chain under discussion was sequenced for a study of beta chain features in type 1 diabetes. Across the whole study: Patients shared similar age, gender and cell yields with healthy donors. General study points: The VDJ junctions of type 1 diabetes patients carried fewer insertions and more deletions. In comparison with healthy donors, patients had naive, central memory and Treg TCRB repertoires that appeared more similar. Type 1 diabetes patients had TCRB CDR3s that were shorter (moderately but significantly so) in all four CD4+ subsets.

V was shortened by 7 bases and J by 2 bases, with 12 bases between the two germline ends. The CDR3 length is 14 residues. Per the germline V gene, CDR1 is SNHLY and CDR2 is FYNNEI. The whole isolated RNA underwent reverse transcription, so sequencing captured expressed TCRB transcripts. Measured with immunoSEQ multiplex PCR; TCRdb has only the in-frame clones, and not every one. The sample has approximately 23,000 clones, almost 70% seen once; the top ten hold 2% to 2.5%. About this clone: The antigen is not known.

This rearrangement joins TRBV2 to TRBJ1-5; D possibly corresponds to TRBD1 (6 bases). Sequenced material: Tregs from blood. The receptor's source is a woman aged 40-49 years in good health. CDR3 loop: CASTTDSGNQPQHF. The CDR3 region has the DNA TGTGCCAGCACTACGGACAGTGGCAATCAGCCCCAGCATTTT.